This TCR beta chain was identified in a study of blood T cell repertoires in COVID-19. Germline V gene sequence: CDR1 LGHDT, CDR2 YNNKEL (reference sequence). Losses at the gene ends were 1 base for V and 7 bases for J; bases not matched to a gene: 11. CDR3 length: 16 residues. Only in-frame clones appear in the TCRdb table, and some are missing; sequencing was by immunoSEQ multiplex PCR. This table has around 120,000 clones, roughly 83% appearing once. J is TRBJ1-2 and V is TRBV3-1 (or the pseudogene TRBV3-2); 8 nucleotides line up with TRBD1. The sequence was obtained from a man younger than 40 with acute or convalescent COVID-19. The sequenced material came from peripheral blood. The CDR3: CASSQGTGRLAGGYTF. CDR3 DNA: TGTGCCAGCAGCCAAGGGACAGGGAGGTTGGCTGGTGGCTACACCTTC.